The rows below give T cell receptor beta chains drawn from one sample of a study of blood T cell repertoires in COVID-19. The repertoire was sequenced with immunoSEQ multiplex PCR; TCRdb's copy has only in-frame clones and lacks some. This sample has a few hundred thousand clones; around 90% occur once, and the top ten carry roughly 2%. Sequencing was performed on peripheral blood. These receptors all come from a man younger than 35 with active or convalescent COVID-19. The conserved cysteine and the conserved F or W are not part of the CDR3 here.

v_gene,CDR3aa
TRBV9,ASSVHNPWGGVGELF
TRBV7-2,ASSLAQGVNSPLH
TRBV5-1,ASSQGGGRNEQY
TRBV28,ASSADSNQPQH
TRBV11-3,ASSLGGDRGKNIQY
TRBV2,ASRKDRGINYGYT
TRBV28,ASSLQTGTSYNEQF
TRBV15,ATSGTGHWETQY
TRBV27,ASSFPGRNTEAF
TRBV6-4,ASSDFWGRVVNYGYT
TRBV28,ASSFFIMRLAGDTQY
TRBV4-1,ASSQDFRGRIYGYT
TRBV3-1/TRBV3-2,ASSQAVGNTIY
TRBV4-2,ASSQGEAYEQY
TRBV3-1/TRBV3-2,ASSLRGLKQETQY
TRBV2,ASSEGTGALLDYGYT
TRBV7-6,ASSLAGRVSGVHEQF
TRBV5-1,ASSLDGGRPGEEQF
TRBV4-1,ASSQIGTGTRGDTQY
TRBV28,ASSFFAGLRTEAF
TRBV6-5,ASRRAAPSDTQY
TRBV4-1,ASSYYGTGRTGELF
TRBV6-2/TRBV6-3,ASSYFQRGESEQY
TRBV5-8,ASSLGQGNEKLF
TRBV5-5,ASSLHPPGQSYGYT
TRBV27,ASSFRAGYYEQY
TRBV19,ASSIVGPATNQPQH
TRBV9,ASSPATGWNTEAF
TRBV28,ASRHRVHTEAF
TRBV6-5,ASSYADRGVRDTQY
TRBV24-1,ATTCLGLTAGDYGYT
TRBV2,ASREGTSGETQY
TRBV6-5,ASSYSLRGGIRAQY
TRBV27,ASSIGPGRIDGYT
TRBV7-9,ASSSRGGAAHEQY
TRBV10-1,ASSAPGTGYEQY
TRBV5-1,ASSPGLANTGELF
TRBV5-1,ASSPRTRQDEQY
TRBV18,ASSHTPGGPNEKLF
TRBV7-2,ASSTSHRETSTDTQY
TRBV5-1,ASSPQGHLNEKLF
TRBV5-1,ASSPDSSKLNEQF
TRBV10-3,AISESWRGSSTDTQY
TRBV28,ASSPPRDLETQY
TRBV29-1,SVDKWDRGYNEQF
TRBV5-6,ASSTLTGMNWNTQY
TRBV7-2,ASSFWTGPTYEQY
TRBV12-5,ASGFRQGSSGNEQF
TRBV7-2,ASSRRAGLTGANVLT
TRBV28,ASSLLLAGTDTQY
TRBV6-5,ASSLAGNIVHEQF
TRBV7-9,ASSLTGEETQY
TRBV10-2,ASSEDRGYEQY
TRBV5-1,ASSSQGTYEQY
TRBV14,ASSLISGGNNEQF
TRBV5-6,ASSLSAYEQY
TRBV2,ASMTAGAAQDTQY
TRBV27,ASSLRKGVKNTEAF
TRBV7-3,ASSFGTSGNDEQF
TRBV5-1,ASSLDVTGGRSPLH